Listed here are 8 T cell receptor beta chains from one sample, sequenced in a study of T cells after yellow fever vaccination. TCRdb redid the calling of the 5' RACE reads with MiXCR, one entry per CDR3 protein. This table has around 260,000 distinct CDR3 sequences, around 5.3% appearing once. The sequencing here drew on CD4+ T cells sorted from PBMCs, taken on the day of the yellow fever booster vaccination. These receptors all stem from a man between 18 and 29 years old who received the YFV17D yellow fever vaccine.

The chain joins TRBV12-3 or TRBV12-4 to TRBJ2-5; D is undetermined. Trimming pared 6 bases from V and 3 bases from J, leaving 11 bases between. The length of the CDR3 is 13 residues. The DNA of the CDR3 is TGTGCCAGCAGCCGACTGGGCGAAGAGACCCAGTACTTC. Translation: CASSRLGEETQYF.

The J gene is TRBJ1-1, the V gene TRBV5-1; the D gene is possibly TRBD1 (5 bases). In germline, CDR1 is SGHRS, CDR2 YFSETQ. V was trimmed by 0 bases and J by 9 bases, leaving 12 bases between them. The CDR3 sequence is 13 residues long. In nucleotides, the CDR3 is TGCGCCAGCAGCTTGGAGGTCGGGGGGAAAGCTTTCTTT. Translating gives CASSLEVGGKAFF. The variable domain in full, with the rest retrieved from reference TRBV5-1 and TRBJ1-1, is KAGVTQTPRYLIKTRGQQVTLSCSPISGHRSVSWYQQTPGQGLQFLFEYFSETQRNKGNFPGRFSGRQFSNSRSEMNVSTLELGDSALYLCASSLEVGGKAFFGQGTRLTVV.

In its sample, this clonotype was seen many times. V usage is TRBV7-8 and J usage is TRBJ1-6, with no clear D. The V end lost 6 bases, the J end lost 3 bases, and 18 bases lay between the germline ends. CDR3 length: 17 amino acids. Germline-derived CDR1 and CDR2 are SGHVS and FQNEAQ. CDR3 in DNA: TGTGCCAGCAGTCTCACTTATGGGGAGGACTATAATTCACCCCTCCACTTT. Translated, it gives CASSLTYGEDYNSPLHF. Combining the CDR3 with reference TRBV7-8 and TRBJ1-6 gives the whole variable domain GAGVSQSPRYKVAKRGQDVALRCDPISGHVSLFWYQQALGQGPEFLTYFQNEAQLDKSGLPSDRFFAERPEGSVSTLKIQRTQQEDSAVYLCASSLTYGEDYNSPLHFGNGTRLTVT.

This clonotype was observed a handful of times. The rearrangement joins TRBV12-3 or TRBV12-4 to TRBJ2-5; no firm D call. The V gene lost 3 bases and the J gene lost 5 bases, with 10 bases spanning the gap. The CDR3 spans 13 residues. CDR3 residues: CASSFLDGETQYF. CDR3 DNA: TGTGCCAGCAGTTTTTTGGACGGGGAGACCCAGTACTTC.

This clonotype was detected ten times or more. The rearrangement links TRBV6-5 to TRBJ1-2, with D possibly TRBD1 on 5 matching bases. This CDR3 is 13 amino acids long. V was cut by 2 bases and J by 4 bases, with 8 bases left in between. Germline lookup yields CDR1 MNHEY and CDR2 SVGAGI. This chain's CDR3 is CASSYGGSYGYTF. The CDR3, as DNA: TGTGCCAGCAGTTACGGGGGAAGCTATGGCTACACCTTC.

The CDR3 DNA sequence: TGTGCCAGCAGCCTCAAAGTTTCGACAGGGAACACCGGGGAGCTGTTTTTT. As protein: CASSLKVSTGNTGELFF. The rearrangement links TRBV5-4 to TRBJ2-2; maybe TRBD1 (6 bases). The CDR3 consists of 17 residues. From germline, CDR1 is SGHNT and CDR2 YYREEE (reference sequence). V lost 4 bases, J lost 1 base, and 17 bases lay in between.

In this sample, this clonotype turned up many times. The chain uses TRBV20-1 and TRBJ2-3; D not resolved. The CDR3 covers 12 residues. Deletions cut 5 bases from V and 3 bases from J, with 9 bases between. The V gene's germline CDR1 is DFQATT and CDR2 SNEGSKA (reference sequence). The CDR3 is CSAGPATDTQYF. CDR3 DNA: TGCAGTGCTGGCCCAGCTACAGATACGCAGTATTTT.

This clonotype has ten or more counts. The chain carries TRBV5-5 and TRBJ1-5; no clear D. Trimming pared 0 bases from V and 3 bases from J, leaving 10 bases between. This CDR3 comprises 15 residues. The germline V gene has CDR1 SGHKS and CDR2 YYEKEE (reference sequence). The CDR3 coding sequence is TGTGCCAGCAGCTTGGCTCGACACAACAATCAGCCCCAGCATTTT. It encodes CASSLARHNNQPQHF.